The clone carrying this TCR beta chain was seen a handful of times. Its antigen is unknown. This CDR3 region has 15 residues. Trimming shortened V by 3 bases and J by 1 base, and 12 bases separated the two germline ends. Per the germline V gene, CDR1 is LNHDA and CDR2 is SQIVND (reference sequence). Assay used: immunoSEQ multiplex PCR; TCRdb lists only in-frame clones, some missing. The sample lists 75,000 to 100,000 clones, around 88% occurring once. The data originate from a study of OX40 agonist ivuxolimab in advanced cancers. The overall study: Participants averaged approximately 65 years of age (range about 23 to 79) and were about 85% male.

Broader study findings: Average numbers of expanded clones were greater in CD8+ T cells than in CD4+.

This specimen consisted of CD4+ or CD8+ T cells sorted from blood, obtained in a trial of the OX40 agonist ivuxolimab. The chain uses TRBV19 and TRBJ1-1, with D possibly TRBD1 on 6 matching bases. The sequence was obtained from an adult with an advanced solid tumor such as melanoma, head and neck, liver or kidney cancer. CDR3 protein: CASSMQGRGNTEAFF. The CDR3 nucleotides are TGTGCCAGTAGTATGCAGGGGAGGGGGAACACTGAAGCTTTCTTT.